A selection of T cell receptor beta chains follows, all from one sample in a study of graft-versus-host responses after intestinal transplantation. Profiled with immunoSEQ multiplex PCR; TCRdb holds only in-frame clones, not every one. The table includes about 16,000 clones, roughly 84% detected once. The sample here was ileum tissue, taken roughly 600 days after intestinal transplantation. Receptors were obtained from a human patient who received an intestinal transplant, so some T cells may come from the graft donor. Each CDR3 is given with its conserved first and last residue. The order of the fields is D gene, J gene, CDR3 length, clone size, V gene, CDR3 DNA, CDR3 protein. A D gene is named only where the DNA matches it firmly. Some rows mark clone size as missing; the rest say once, few, many or name a class of expanded clone.

NA,TRBJ1-4,14,NA,TRBV19,TGTGCCAGTTTACAGGGTGCAACTAATGAAAAACTGTTTTTT,CASLQGATNEKLFF
NA,TRBJ2-3,18,NA,TRBV14,TGTGCCAGCAGCCAGACGAAAGAGCTTCGGGGGGCCAGAGATACGCAGTATTTT,CASSQTKELRGARDTQYF
NA,TRBJ1-5,13,NA,TRBV27,TGTGCCAGCAGTATAATACAGGGAGCGCCCCAGCATTTT,CASSIIQGAPQHF
NA,TRBJ1-1,12,NA,TRBV29-1,TGCAGCGTTGAACAGGCGAACACTGAAGCTTTCTTT,CSVEQANTEAFF
NA,TRBJ1-1,13,NA,TRBV6-5,TGTGCCAGCAGTTACTCCTGGTCTAATGAAGCTTTCTTT,CASSYSWSNEAFF
NA,TRBJ1-1,14,once,TRBV7-9,TGTGCCAGCAGCTTAGTGGCAGAAGGCGCTGAAGCTTTCTTT,CASSLVAEGAEAFF
NA,TRBJ1-5,14,NA,TRBV6-5,TGTGCCAGCAGTTACTCCCAGGGCAATCAGCCCCAGCATTTT,CASSYSQGNQPQHF
NA,TRBJ1-2,15,NA,TRBV10-3,TGTGCCATCAGCTCACCGACGGGGAGGGACTATGGCTACACCTTC,CAISSPTGRDYGYTF
NA,TRBJ2-1,16,few,TRBV19,TGTGCCAGTAGTCCCCGGGGACAAAAGGCGAGCAATGAGCAGTTCTTC,CASSPRGQKASNEQFF
NA,TRBJ1-1,17,NA,TRBV5-4,TGTGCCAGCAGCTTGGCGAAGCAGGGGAGGAGGAACACTGAAGCTTTCTTT,CASSLAKQGRRNTEAFF
NA,TRBJ1-4,14,NA,TRBV6-6,TGTGCCAGCAGCCAAAGCGGGGGGGCTGAAAAACTGTTTTTT,CASSQSGGAEKLFF
NA,TRBJ2-7,17,NA,TRBV4-1,TGCGCCAGCAGCCGCGGGTTTGGAGACAGGATTACCTACGAGCAGTACTTC,CASSRGFGDRITYEQYF
TRBD2,TRBJ2-3,16,NA,TRBV7-7,TGTGCCAGCAGCCCTACTAGCGGGGCTAGCACAGATACGCAGTATTTT,CASSPTSGASTDTQYF
NA,TRBJ2-7,15,once,TRBV5-1,TGCGCCAGCAGCCCCCAACAGGTTGCGGCCTACGAGCAGTACTTC,CASSPQQVAAYEQYF
NA,TRBJ1-3,15,once,TRBV7-9,TGTGCCAGCAGCTTGAGTGGTTACTCTGGAAACACCATATATTTT,CASSLSGYSGNTIYF
NA,TRBJ2-7,14,NA,TRBV5-1,TGCGCCAGCAGCTTGGGGGACAACTCCTACGAGCAGTACTTC,CASSLGDNSYEQYF
TRBD1,TRBJ1-6,15,few,TRBV6-6,TGTGCCAGCAGTTACACAGGGGGCCCCAATTCACCCCTCCACTTT,CASSYTGGPNSPLHF
TRBD1,TRBJ1-4,14,NA,TRBV29-1,TGCAGCGTGTCCCCCGGGACAGCGAATGAAAAACTGTTTTTT,CSVSPGTANEKLFF
TRBD1,TRBJ1-2,16,NA,TRBV6-6,TGTGCCAGCAGTGGTCAACAGGGGGCGGTTGACTATGGCTACACCTTC,CASSGQQGAVDYGYTF
NA,TRBJ1-6,16,once,TRBV5-8,TGTGCCAGCAGCTCGGGGACGGGGTATCATCATTCACCCCTCCACTTT,CASSSGTGYHHSPLHF
NA,TRBJ1-5,15,NA,TRBV4-1,TGCGCCAGCAGCCGATACAGGGATAGCAATCAGCCCCAGCATTTT,CASSRYRDSNQPQHF
NA,TRBJ1-5,13,once,TRBV7-3,TGTGCCAGCAGCTTAGAGCTCCCTCAGCCCCAGCATTTT,CASSLELPQPQHF
NA,TRBJ2-3,16,NA,TRBV9,TGTGCCAGCAGCCCTCAGGGGGGGACAGGTTCGTATACGCAGTATTTT,CASSPQGGTGSYTQYF
NA,TRBJ1-1,13,NA,TRBV19,TGTGCCAGTATAGCCAGGGTGAACACTGAAGCTTTCTTT,CASIARVNTEAFF
NA,TRBJ1-3,14,NA,TRBV9,TGTGCCAGCAGCGTAGAGCCGGGAGGAAACACCATATATTTT,CASSVEPGGNTIYF
NA,TRBJ1-2,11,NA,TRBV20-1,TGCAGTGCTAGAGACAGGGTCGGCTACACCTTC,CSARDRVGYTF
NA,TRBJ1-5,12,NA,TRBV2,TGTGCCAGCAGTGAAGATACTGGGCCCCAGCATTTT,CASSEDTGPQHF
NA,TRBJ1-2,14,NA,TRBV23-1,TGCGCCAGCAGTCAAGCAGGGGTAAGGTCGCGCTACACCTTC,CASSQAGVRSRYTF